Below, 8 T cell receptor beta chains from the same sample are listed, as sequenced in a study of T cell changes during pregnancy in multiple sclerosis. Clones were sequenced by immunoSEQ multiplex PCR, and TCRdb holds only the in-frame ones, with some missing. The top ten hold roughly 5.4% of the sample, which has tens of thousands of clones, about 92% seen once. Here the sequenced sample was peripheral blood, taken in the third trimester of pregnancy. The receptors were sampled from a female donor in good health, enrolled as a control in a pregnancy study.

The genes are TRBV14 and TRBJ1-6, with TRBD1 identical over 7 bases. The CDR3 extends over 19 amino acids. Unmatched junction bases numbered 11, after V lost 3 bases and J lost 0 bases. CDR1 is SGHDN, CDR2 FVKESK, per germline. The CDR3 spells CASSQGIRTGGSYNSPLHF. Written as DNA, the CDR3 is TGTGCCAGCAGCCAGGGCATAAGGACAGGCGGCTCCTATAATTCACCCCTCCACTTT.

This clone was seen more than once but under ten times. The chain has TRBV7-2 and TRBJ1-6; D is undetermined. V lost 4 bases and J 7 bases, leaving 11 bases between the germline ends. The germline CDR1 and CDR2 sequences are SGHTA and FQGNSA. There are 14 residues in the CDR3. CDR3 in DNA: TGTGCCAGCAGCTCCCCTGAGGCAAATTCACCCCTCCACTTT. It is translated as CASSSPEANSPLHF. Together with reference TRBV7-2 and TRBJ1-6, the CDR3 gives the full variable domain: GAGVSQSPSNKVTEKGKDVELRCDPISGHTALYWYRQSLGQGLEFLIYFQGNSAPDKSGLPSDRFSAERTGGSVSTLTIQRTQQEDSAVYLCASSSPEANSPLHFGNGTRLTVT.

A single count supports this clone. The CDR3: CASSFGSARPRGLEQYF. The CDR3 nucleotides are TGCGCCAGCAGCTTTGGATCGGCGCGTCCCAGGGGCCTCGAGCAGTACTTC. The chain links TRBV5-1 to TRBJ2-7, with D tentatively TRBD1 (6 bases). Germline-derived CDR1 and CDR2 are SGHRS and YFSETQ. The CDR3 runs to 17 residues. The germline V and J ends were trimmed by 2 bases and 6 bases, with 24 bases remaining between them. Drawing the rest from reference TRBV5-1 and TRBJ2-7, the complete variable domain is KAGVTQTPRYLIKTRGQQVTLSCSPISGHRSVSWYQQTPGQGLQFLFEYFSETQRNKGNFPGRFSGRQFSNSRSEMNVSTLELGDSALYLCASSFGSARPRGLEQYFGPGTRLTVT.

The V call is TRBV10-3, the J call TRBJ1-1, with D possibly being TRBD1 (6 bases). Germline loops: CDR1 ENHRY, CDR2 SYGVKD. Deletions cut 7 bases from V and 6 bases from J, with 12 bases between. The CDR3 consists of 12 residues. The DNA for the CDR3 is TGTGCCATCAAGGAAGGGGGTCCTGAAGCTTTCTTT. Translating it yields CAIKEGGPEAFF.

The rearrangement joins TRBV10-1 to TRBJ2-2; 12 nucleotides match TRBD2. CDR3 size: 23 residues. CDR1 is WNHNN and CDR2 is SYGVQD in the germline V gene (reference sequence). Trimming removed 2 bases from V and 0 bases from J; junction bases left unmatched: 19. The CDR3 DNA reads TGCGCCAGCAGTGAGCCCCAGTCAACCAAGACTAGCGGGAGACCTTCGAACACCGGGGAGCTGTTTTTT. Translating gives CASSEPQSTKTSGRPSNTGELFF.

The CDR3 spells CASSSFTGNGAFF. In DNA form, the CDR3 reads TGTGCCAGCAGCTCATTTACAGGGAATGGAGCTTTCTTT. The rearrangement links TRBV7-9 to TRBJ1-1, with a possible D match to TRBD1 (6 bases). Trimming stripped 4 bases from V and 10 bases from J, with 16 bases between. This CDR3 has 13 residues. Per the germline V gene, CDR1 is SEHNR and CDR2 is FQNEAQ (reference sequence). The full variable domain, with the rest looked up from reference TRBV7-9 and TRBJ1-1, is DTGVSQNPRHKITKRGQNVTFRCDPISEHNRLYWYRQTLGQGPEFLTYFQNEAQLEKSRLLSDRFSAERPKGSFSTLEIQRTEQGDSAMYLCASSSFTGNGAFFGQGTRLTVV.

The chain couples TRBV14 to TRBJ2-2, with 7 bases lining up with TRBD2. The germline V gene encodes CDR1 SGHDN and CDR2 FVKESK. This CDR3 is built from 15 residues. The V gene end was trimmed by 1 base and the J gene end by 1 base; junction bases not matched to a gene: 0. CDR3 in DNA: TGTGCCAGCAGCCAAGGCGGGAGGAACACCGGGGAGCTGTTTTTT. Translated, it gives CASSQGGRNTGELFF.

This chain joins TRBV5-1 and TRBJ2-5; unclear D gene. The CDR3 has 13 residues. The germline V gene encodes CDR1 SGHRS and CDR2 YFSETQ. V lost 7 bases and J 2 bases, leaving 12 bases between the germline ends. The CDR3 nucleotides read TGCGCCAGCTCGGAGAACGCTCAAGAGACCCAGTACTTC. Protein product: CASSENAQETQYF.